This T cell receptor beta chain was sequenced for a study of technical replicates of blood from a few donors. Only in-frame clones appear in the TCRdb table, and some are missing; sequencing was by immunoSEQ multiplex PCR. Of some 87,000 clones in the sample, roughly 96% were seen once. Germline V lookup: CDR1 SGHNT, CDR2 YYREEE (reference sequence). The V and J ends lost 0 bases and 5 bases respectively, with 11 bases between them. This CDR3 contains 14 residues. This TCR derives from a human donor in good health. The chain employs TRBV5-4 and TRBJ1-2; D is undetermined. The material sequenced was T cells isolated from PBMCs. CDR3 loop: CASSLGLTEYGYTF. CDR3 bases: TGTGCCAGCAGCTTGGGACTAACCGAATATGGCTACACCTTC. Full variable domain (remainder filled in from reference TRBV5-4 and TRBJ1-2): ETGVTQSPTHLIKTRGQQVTLRCSSQSGHNTVSWYQQALGQGPQFIFQYYREEENGRGNFPPRFSGLQFPNYSSELNVNALELDDSALYLCASSLGLTEYGYTFGSGTRLTVV.